This section outlines one TCR beta chain sequence together with its context. Its cognate antigen is unknown. The CDR3 spans 16 residues. CDR1 and CDR2 (germline): SGHRS, YFSETQ. V lost 4 bases, J lost 4 bases, and 12 bases stayed unmatched. The sample is drawn from a study of T cell clones after liver transplantation. About the research overall: TCRbeta sequencing after a pre-transplant mixed lymphocyte reaction identified graft-donor-reactive clones, later tracked in post-transplant blood.

Study-wide points: In most of the 8 subjects, circulating graft-donor-reactive CD4 TCRbeta sequences fell significantly after transplant. Donor-reactive sequences fell more than third party-reactive ones, suggesting partial deletion.

The data were produced by immunoSEQ multiplex PCR, yet TCRdb's version contains in-frame clones alone and is incomplete. The data contain about 25,000 clones, around two thirds of them singletons. Sorting of unstimulated PBMCs yielded separate CD3+CD4+ and CD3+CD8+ fractions. Sample: CD4+ T cells from blood, taken before liver transplant. The TCR comes from a human donor who received a liver transplant. The rearrangement links TRBV5-1 to TRBJ2-3; 7 bases fit TRBD1. The CDR3 reads CASSPQGSGNPDTQYF. DNA for the CDR3: TGCGCCAGCAGCCCACAGGGGAGTGGGAACCCAGATACGCAGTATTTT.